The T cell receptor beta chain under discussion was sequenced for a study of graft-versus-host responses after intestinal transplantation. Study overall: Each patient got anti-thymocyte globulin induction, then tacrolimus and steroids for roughly 3 years.

This clone came up once. Its antigen is currently unknown. The CDR3 loop spans 16 amino acids. In germline, CDR1 is SGHAT, CDR2 FQDESV (reference sequence). The V gene lost 5 bases and the J gene lost 2 bases, with 19 bases spanning the gap. Method: immunoSEQ multiplex PCR; TCRdb's copy keeps in-frame clones and lacks some. The sample has approximately 71,000 clones, 89% seen once. The rearrangement joins TRBV11-1 to TRBJ2-7; possible D gene TRBD2, 6 bases. Sequenced here: unstimulated CD8+ T cells sorted from spleen or lymph node cells, sampled before intestinal transplant. The sequence was collected from a human donor who received an intestinal transplant. The CDR3, as DNA: TGTGCCAGCAGCCCCAGTTTGAGGAGGGTCCCCTACGAGCAGTACTTC. It codes for CASSPSLRRVPYEQYF.